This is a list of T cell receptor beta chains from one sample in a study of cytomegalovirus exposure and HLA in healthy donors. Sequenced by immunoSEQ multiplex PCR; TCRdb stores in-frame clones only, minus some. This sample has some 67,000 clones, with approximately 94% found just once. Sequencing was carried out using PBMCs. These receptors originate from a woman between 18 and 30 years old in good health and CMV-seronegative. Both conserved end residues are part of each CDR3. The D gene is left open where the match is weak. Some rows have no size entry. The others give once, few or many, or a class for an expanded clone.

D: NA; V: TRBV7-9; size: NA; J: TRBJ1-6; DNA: TGTGCCAGCAGCCGCGAACTAACGCCGGAATCTAATTCACCCCTCCACTTT; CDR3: CASSRELTPESNSPLHF
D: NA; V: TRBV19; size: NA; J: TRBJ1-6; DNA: TGTGCCAGCCAGGACAGCCCGGCTCTTGGTTCACCCCTCCACTTT; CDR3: CASQDSPALGSPLHF
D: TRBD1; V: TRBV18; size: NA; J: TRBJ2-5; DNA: TGTGCCAGCTCACCACCCTCCACAACAGGGGTGAAAGAGACCCAGTACTTC; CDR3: CASSPPSTTGVKETQYF
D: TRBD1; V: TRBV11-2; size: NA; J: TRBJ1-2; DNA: TGTGCCAGCAGCTTAGGGTCCCCGACAGGGACCTATGGCTACACCTTC; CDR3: CASSLGSPTGTYGYTF
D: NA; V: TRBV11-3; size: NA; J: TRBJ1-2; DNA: TGTGCCAGCAGCTTAGTGCAGGGGAAAAATGGCTACACCTTC; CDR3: CASSLVQGKNGYTF
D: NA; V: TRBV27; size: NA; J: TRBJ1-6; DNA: TGTGCCAGCAGCCCTTTTTCGGGAAACAATTCACCCCTCCACTTT; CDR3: CASSPFSGNNSPLHF
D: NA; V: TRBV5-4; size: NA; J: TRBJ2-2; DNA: TGTGCCAGCAGCTTGGGGGCGTTGGGCAGGGTTAACACCGGGGAGCTGTTTTTT; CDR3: CASSLGALGRVNTGELFF
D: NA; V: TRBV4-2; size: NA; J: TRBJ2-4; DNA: TGTGCCAGCAGCCAAGGAGGGTCTAGTTTAAACATTCAGTACTTC; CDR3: CASSQGGSSLNIQYF
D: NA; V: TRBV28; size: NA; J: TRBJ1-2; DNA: TGTGCCAGCACGAGCGTAATAATTCGTAGGGGGACCGGCTATGGCTACACCTTC; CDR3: CASTSVIIRRGTGYGYTF
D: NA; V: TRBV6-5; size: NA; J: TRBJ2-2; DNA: TGTGCCAGCAGGATGACGACAGCGAACACCGGGGAGCTGTTTTTT; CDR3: CASRMTTANTGELFF
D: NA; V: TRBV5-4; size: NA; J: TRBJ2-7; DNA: TGTGCCAGCAGCCTCAGAATGCAGGGAGAGCAGTACTTC; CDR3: CASSLRMQGEQYF
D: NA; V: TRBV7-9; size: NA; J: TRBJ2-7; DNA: TGTGCCAGCAGCTTAGAGTCAGGGTGGGAGCAGTACTTC; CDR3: CASSLESGWEQYF
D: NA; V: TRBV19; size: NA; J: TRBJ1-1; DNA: TGTGCCAGTAGTATCGGAGGGCTTATGAACACTGAAGCTTTCTTT; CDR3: CASSIGGLMNTEAFF
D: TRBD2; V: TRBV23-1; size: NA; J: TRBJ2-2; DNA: TGCGCCAGCAGGCGGGGGGGCACCGGGGAGCTGTTTTTT; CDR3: CASRRGGTGELFF
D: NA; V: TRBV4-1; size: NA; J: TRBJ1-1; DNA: TGCGCCAGCAGCCTTTCAGGGACTGAAGCTTTCTTT; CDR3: CASSLSGTEAFF
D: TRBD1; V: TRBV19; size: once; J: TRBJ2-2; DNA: TGTGCCAGTAGTAGAGACAGGGGGCTTACCGGGGAGCTGTTTTTT; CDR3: CASSRDRGLTGELFF
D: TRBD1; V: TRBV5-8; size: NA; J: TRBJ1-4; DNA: TGTGCCAGCAGCGAAAAGGGACAGGGTAATGAAAAACTGTTTTTT; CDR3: CASSEKGQGNEKLFF
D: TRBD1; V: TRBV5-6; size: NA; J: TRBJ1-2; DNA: TGTGCCAGCAGCTTGGGAGGGGGCGGGACACTCTATGGCTACACCTTC; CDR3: CASSLGGGGTLYGYTF
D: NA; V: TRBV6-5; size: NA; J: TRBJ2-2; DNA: TGTGCCAGCAGTCTCGGGACACAGAACACCGGGGAGCTGTTTTTT; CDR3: CASSLGTQNTGELFF
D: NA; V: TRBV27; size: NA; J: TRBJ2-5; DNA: TGTGCCAGCAGTCTCTCGGGGGTTTCAGAAGAGACCCAGTACTTC; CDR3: CASSLSGVSEETQYF
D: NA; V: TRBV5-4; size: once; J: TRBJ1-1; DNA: TGTGCCAGCAGCTTTCAGGGGCCCACTGAAGCTTTCTTT; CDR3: CASSFQGPTEAFF
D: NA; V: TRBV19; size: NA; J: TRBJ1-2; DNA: TGTGCCAGTATGAGGGCAGGCATCTATGGCTACACCTTC; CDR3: CASMRAGIYGYTF
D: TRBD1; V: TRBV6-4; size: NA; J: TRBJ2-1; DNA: TGTGCCAGCAGTGAAGAGGGGGCAGGGAATGAGCAGTTCTTC; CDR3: CASSEEGAGNEQFF
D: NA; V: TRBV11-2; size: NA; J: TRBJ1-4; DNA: TGTGCCAGCAGCACAGCAGGGTCCACCAATGAAAAACTGTTTTTT; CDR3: CASSTAGSTNEKLFF
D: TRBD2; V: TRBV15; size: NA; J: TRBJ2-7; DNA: TGTGCCACCAGCAGAGGCTCCCCTAGCGGGGGGGCCTTGGAGCAGTACTTC; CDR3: CATSRGSPSGGALEQYF
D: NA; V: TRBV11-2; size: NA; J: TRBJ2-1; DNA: TGTGCCAGCAGCTTAGACTTGGGCGAAAGCTCCTACAATGAGCAGTTCTTC; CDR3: CASSLDLGESSYNEQFF
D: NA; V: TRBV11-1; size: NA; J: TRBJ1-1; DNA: TGTGCCAGCAGCTTGGGGGGGCCGAACACTGAAGCTTTCTTT; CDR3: CASSLGGPNTEAFF